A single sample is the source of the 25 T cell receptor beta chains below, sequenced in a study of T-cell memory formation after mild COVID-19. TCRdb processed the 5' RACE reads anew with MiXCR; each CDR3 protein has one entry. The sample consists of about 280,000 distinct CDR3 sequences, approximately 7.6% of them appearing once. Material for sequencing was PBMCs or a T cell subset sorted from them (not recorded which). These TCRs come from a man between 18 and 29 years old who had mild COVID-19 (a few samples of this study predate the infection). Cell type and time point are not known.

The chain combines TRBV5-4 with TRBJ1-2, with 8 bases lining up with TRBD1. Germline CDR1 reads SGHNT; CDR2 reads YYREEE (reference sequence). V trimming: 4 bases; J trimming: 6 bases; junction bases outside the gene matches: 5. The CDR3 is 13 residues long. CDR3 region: CASSTDRDDGYTF. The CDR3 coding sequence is TGTGCCAGCAGCACGGACAGGGACGATGGCTACACCTTC.

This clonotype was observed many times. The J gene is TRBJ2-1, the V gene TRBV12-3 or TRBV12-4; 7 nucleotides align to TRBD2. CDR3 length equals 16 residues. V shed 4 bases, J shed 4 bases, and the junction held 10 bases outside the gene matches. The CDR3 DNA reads TGTGCCAGCAGTTGGGGTGGGGGGGGATCATACAATGAGCAGTTCTTC. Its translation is CASSWGGGGSYNEQFF.

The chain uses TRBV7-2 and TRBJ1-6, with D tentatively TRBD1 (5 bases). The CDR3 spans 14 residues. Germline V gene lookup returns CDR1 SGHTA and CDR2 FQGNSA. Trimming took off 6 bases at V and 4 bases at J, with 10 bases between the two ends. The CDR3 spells CASRDRRYNSPLHF. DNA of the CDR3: TGTGCCAGCAGAGACAGACGGTATAATTCACCCCTCCACTTT. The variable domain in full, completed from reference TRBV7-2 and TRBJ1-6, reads GAGVSQSPSNKVTEKGKDVELRCDPISGHTALYWYRQSLGQGLEFLIYFQGNSAPDKSGLPSDRFSAERTGGSVSTLTIQRTQQEDSAVYLCASRDRRYNSPLHFGNGTRLTVT.

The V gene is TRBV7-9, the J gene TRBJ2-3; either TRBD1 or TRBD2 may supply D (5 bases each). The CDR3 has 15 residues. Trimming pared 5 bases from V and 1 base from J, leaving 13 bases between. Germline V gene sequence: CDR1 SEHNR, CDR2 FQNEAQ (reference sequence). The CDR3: CASSPRDGGTDTQYF. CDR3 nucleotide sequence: TGTGCCAGCAGCCCGAGGGACGGAGGCACAGATACGCAGTATTTT.

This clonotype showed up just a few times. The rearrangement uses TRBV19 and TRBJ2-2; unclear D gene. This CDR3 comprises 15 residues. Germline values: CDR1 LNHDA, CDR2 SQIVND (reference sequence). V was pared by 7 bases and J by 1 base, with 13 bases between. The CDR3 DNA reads TGTGCCAGTATGGGCCAGCCTCTGAACACCGGGGAGCTGTTTTTT. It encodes CASMGQPLNTGELFF.

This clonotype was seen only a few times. This CDR3 reads CSARVRYSNQPQHF. The DNA of the CDR3 is TGCAGTGCTAGAGTAAGATATAGCAATCAGCCCCAGCATTTT. The chain employs TRBV20-1 and TRBJ1-5; D unclear. The CDR3 contains 14 residues. Germline loops: CDR1 DFQATT, CDR2 SNEGSKA (reference sequence). V was shortened by 1 base and J by 0 bases, with 7 bases between the two germline ends.

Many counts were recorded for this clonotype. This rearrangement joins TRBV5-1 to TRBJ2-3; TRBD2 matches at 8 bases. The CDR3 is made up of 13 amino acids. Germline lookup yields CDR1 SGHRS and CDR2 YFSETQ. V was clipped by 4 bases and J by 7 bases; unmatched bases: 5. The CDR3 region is CASSAAGANTQYF. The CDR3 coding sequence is TGCGCCAGCAGCGCAGCGGGGGCGAATACGCAGTATTTT.

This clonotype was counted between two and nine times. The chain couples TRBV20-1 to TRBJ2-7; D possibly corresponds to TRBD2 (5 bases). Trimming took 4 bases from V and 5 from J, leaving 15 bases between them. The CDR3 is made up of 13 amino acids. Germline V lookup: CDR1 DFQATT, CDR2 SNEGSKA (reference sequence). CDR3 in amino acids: CSAKLRRIDEQYF. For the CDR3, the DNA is TGCAGTGCTAAGTTACGGAGGATCGACGAGCAGTACTTC.

DNA of the CDR3: TGTGCCAGCAGCTTAGGCAGGGTAGCCGGGGAGCTGTTTTTT. Residues: CASSLGRVAGELFF. The V and J genes are TRBV7-3 and TRBJ2-2, with a tentative D call TRBD1 (5 bases). The V end was cut by 2 bases, the J end by 6 bases, with 10 bases between. Germline V CDR1 and CDR2: SGHTA, FQGTGA. The length of the CDR3 is 14 residues.

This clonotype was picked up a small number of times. The CDR3 protein is CASSQAQTGNTGELFF. The CDR3 nucleotides are TGTGCCAGCAGCCAAGCTCAGACAGGGAACACCGGGGAGCTGTTTTTT. This chain uses TRBV3-1 with TRBJ2-2; D perhaps matches TRBD1 (6 bases). Germline CDR1 is LGHDT and CDR2 is YNNKEL (reference sequence). V dropped 1 base and J dropped 1 base, with 10 bases sitting between them. CDR3 size: 16 residues.

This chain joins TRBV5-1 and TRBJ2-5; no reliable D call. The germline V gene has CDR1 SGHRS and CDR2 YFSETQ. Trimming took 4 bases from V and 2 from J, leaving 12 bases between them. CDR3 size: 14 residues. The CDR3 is CASSLGFGQETQYF. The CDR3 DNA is TGCGCCAGCAGCCTGGGGTTCGGACAAGAGACCCAGTACTTC.

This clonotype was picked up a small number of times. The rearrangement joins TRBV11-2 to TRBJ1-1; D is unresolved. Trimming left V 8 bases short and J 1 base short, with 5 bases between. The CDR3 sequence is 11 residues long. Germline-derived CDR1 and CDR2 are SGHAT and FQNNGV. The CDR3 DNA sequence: TGTGCCAGCGCAGGGAACACTGAAGCTTTCTTT. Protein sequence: CASAGNTEAFF.

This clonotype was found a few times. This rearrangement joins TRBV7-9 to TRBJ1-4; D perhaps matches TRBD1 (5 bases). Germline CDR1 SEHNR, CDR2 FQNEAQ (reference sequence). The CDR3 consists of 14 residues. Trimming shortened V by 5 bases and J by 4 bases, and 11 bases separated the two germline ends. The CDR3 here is CASSVQEINEKLFF. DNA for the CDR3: TGTGCCAGCAGCGTACAGGAGATTAATGAAAAACTGTTTTTT.

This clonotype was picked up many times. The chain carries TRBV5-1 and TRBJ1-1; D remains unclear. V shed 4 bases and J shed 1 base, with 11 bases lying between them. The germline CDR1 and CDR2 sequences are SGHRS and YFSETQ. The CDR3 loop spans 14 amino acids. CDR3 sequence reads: CASSPGLRNTEAFF. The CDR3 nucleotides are TGCGCCAGCAGCCCCGGACTGAGGAACACTGAAGCTTTCTTT.

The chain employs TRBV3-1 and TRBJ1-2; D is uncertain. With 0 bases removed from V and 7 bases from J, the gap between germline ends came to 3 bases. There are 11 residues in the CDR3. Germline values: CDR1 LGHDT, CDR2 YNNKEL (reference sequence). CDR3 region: CASSQEGGYTF. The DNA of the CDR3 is TGTGCCAGCAGCCAAGAAGGTGGCTACACCTTC.

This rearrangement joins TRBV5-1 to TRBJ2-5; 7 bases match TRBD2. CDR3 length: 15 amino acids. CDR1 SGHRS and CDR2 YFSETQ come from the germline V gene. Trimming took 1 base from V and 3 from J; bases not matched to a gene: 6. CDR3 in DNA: TGCGCCAGCAGCTTGTTCTCTGCGGGGGAAGAGACCCAGTACTTC. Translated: CASSLFSAGEETQYF.

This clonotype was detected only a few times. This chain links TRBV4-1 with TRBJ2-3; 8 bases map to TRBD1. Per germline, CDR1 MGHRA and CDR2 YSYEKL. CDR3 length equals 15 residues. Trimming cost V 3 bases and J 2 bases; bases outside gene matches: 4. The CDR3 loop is CASSHVGQVTDTQYF. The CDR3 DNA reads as TGCGCCAGCAGCCATGTGGGACAGGTCACAGATACGCAGTATTTT.

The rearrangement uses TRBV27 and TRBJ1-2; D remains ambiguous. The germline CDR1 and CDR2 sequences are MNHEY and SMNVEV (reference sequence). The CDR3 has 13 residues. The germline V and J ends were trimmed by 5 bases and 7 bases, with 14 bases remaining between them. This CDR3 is CASSQTPYSGYTF. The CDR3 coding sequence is TGTGCCAGCAGTCAGACTCCTTACAGTGGCTACACCTTC.

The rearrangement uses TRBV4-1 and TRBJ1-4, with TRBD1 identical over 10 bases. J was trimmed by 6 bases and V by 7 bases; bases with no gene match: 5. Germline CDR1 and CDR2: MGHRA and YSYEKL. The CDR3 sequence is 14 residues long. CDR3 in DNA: TGCGCCAGCAACCCCGGGACAGGGGATGAAAAACTGTTTTTT. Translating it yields CASNPGTGDEKLFF.

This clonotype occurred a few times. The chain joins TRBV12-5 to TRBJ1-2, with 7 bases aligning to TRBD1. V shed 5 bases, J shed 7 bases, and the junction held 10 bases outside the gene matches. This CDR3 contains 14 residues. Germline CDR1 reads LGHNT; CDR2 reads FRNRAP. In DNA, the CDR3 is TGTGCTAGTGGTCTGGGGACAGTCAGGCGTGGCTACACCTTC. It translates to CASGLGTVRRGYTF.

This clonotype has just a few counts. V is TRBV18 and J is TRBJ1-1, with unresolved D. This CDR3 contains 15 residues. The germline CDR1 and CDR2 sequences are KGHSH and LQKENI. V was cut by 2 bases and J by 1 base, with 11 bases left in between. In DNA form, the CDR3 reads TGTGCCAGCTCACCATCGGAAGGGCGGAACACTGAAGCTTTCTTT. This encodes CASSPSEGRNTEAFF.

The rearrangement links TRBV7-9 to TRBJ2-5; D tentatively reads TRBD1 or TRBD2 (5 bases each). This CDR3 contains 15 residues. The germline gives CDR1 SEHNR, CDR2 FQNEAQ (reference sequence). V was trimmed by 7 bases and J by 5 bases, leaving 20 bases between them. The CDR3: CASNGGMSQGETQYF. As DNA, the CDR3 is TGTGCCAGCAATGGGGGTATGAGTCAAGGGGAGACCCAGTACTTC.

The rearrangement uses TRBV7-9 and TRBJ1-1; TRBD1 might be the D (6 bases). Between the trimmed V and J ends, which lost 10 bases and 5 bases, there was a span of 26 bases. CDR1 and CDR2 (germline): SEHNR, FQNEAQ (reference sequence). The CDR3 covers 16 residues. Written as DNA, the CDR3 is TGTGCCACCCCCGGTAGGGGGGGTAAAAAGGAGACTGAAGCTTTCTTT. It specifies CATPGRGGKKETEAFF.

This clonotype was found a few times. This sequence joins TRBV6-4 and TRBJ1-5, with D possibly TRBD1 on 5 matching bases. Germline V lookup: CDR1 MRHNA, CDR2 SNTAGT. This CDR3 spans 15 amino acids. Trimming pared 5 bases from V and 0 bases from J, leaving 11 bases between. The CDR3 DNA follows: TGTGCCAGCAGTTTACCAGGGTATAGCAATCAGCCCCAGCATTTT. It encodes CASSLPGYSNQPQHF.

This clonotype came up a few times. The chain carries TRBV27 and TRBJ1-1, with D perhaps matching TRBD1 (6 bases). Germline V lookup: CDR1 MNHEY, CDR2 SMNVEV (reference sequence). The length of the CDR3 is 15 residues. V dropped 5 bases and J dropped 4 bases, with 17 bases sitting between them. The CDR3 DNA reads TGTGCCAGCAGTCTCCGGTGGGGGGCGGGCACTGAAGCTTTCTTT. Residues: CASSLRWGAGTEAFF.